The clone carrying this TCR beta chain was observed many times. The antigen is undetermined. The sample comes from a study of T cell repertoires in cytomegalovirus infection. Study-level information: The public TCR beta signatures pointed to both CMV infection and matching HLA type.

Findings of the study overall: Within the response measured ex vivo, HLA-C-restricted CMV-specific TCR beta clonotypes were dominant.

TCRdb recomputed calls from the reads with MiXCR, one row per CDR3 protein. The sample holds a few hundred thousand distinct CDR3 sequences, around a quarter seen once. Sequenced material: cultured PBMCs, taken from culture after CMV antigen stimulation. The source is a human donor in good health (CMV status not recorded). Some clones in this sample may be carry-over from other donors' samples.

This chain's CDR3 is CASSTRTSRGADTQYF. The CDR3 region has the DNA TGTGCCAGCAGCACCCGGACTAGTCGTGGAGCAGATACGCAGTATTTT. V gene TRBV7-2 combines with J gene TRBJ2-3; 7 bases line up with TRBD2. CDR1 SGHTA and CDR2 FQGNSA come from the germline V gene. The CDR3 has 16 amino acids. J was trimmed by 4 bases and V by 5 bases; bases with no gene match: 12.